This TCR beta chain comes out of a study of blood T cell repertoires in COVID-19. Study context: COVID-19 samples collected from the United States, Italy and Spain covered acute and convalescent phases. Sources were T cells, B-cell-depleted T cells, or PBMCs; the material itself was cDNA or gDNA.

Per the study methods: From reference gene primer amplification, estimates of nucleated cell counts were derived. Method: immunoSEQ multiplex PCR; TCRdb's copy keeps in-frame clones and lacks some. The DNA gave D and trimming, while V, J and clone size come from that table. This sample carries approximately 190,000 clones, approximately 92% of them seen once, and the ten largest clones take around 0.53%. The CDR3 length is 14 residues. Germline CDR1 is LNHNV and CDR2 is YYDKDF (reference sequence). The germline V and J ends were trimmed by 4 bases and 1 base, with 10 bases remaining between them. This chain connects TRBV15 to TRBJ2-5; D is ambiguous. The sequence came from a man aged 50 to 60 with acute or convalescent COVID-19. The source material was peripheral blood. CDR3 amino acids: CATSKRGTQETQYF. The CDR3, as DNA: TGTGCCACCAGCAAACGAGGCACCCAAGAGACCCAGTACTTC.